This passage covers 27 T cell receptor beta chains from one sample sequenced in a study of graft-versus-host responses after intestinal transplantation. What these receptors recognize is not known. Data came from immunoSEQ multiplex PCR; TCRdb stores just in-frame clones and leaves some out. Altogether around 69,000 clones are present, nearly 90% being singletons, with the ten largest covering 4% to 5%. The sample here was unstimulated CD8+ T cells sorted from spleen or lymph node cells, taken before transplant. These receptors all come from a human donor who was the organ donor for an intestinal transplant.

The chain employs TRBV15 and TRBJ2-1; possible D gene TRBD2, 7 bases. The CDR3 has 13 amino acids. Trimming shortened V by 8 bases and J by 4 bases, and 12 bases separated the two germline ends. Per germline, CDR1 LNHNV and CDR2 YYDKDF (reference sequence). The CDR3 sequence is CATAGAEYNEQFF. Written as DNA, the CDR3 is TGTGCCACCGCGGGGGCGGAATACAATGAGCAGTTCTTC.

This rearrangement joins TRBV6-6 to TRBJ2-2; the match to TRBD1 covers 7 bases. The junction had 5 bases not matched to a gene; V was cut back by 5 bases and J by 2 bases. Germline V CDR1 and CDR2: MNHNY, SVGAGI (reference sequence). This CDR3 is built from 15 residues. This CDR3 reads CASSRTGTNTGELFF. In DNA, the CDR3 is TGTGCCAGCAGTAGGACAGGAACAAACACCGGGGAGCTGTTTTTT.

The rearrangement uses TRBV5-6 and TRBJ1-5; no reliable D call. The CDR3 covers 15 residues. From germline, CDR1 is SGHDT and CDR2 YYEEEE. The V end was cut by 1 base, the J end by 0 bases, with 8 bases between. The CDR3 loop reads CASSLNSHSNQPQHF. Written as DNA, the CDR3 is TGTGCCAGCAGCTTGAACAGCCATAGCAATCAGCCCCAGCATTTT.

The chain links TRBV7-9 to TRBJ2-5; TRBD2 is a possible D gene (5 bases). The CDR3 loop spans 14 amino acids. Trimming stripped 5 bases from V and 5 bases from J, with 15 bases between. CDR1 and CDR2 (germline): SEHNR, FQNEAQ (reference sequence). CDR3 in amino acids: CASSPSPGEETQYF. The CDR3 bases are TGTGCCAGCAGCCCATCCCCCGGGGAGGAGACCCAGTACTTC.

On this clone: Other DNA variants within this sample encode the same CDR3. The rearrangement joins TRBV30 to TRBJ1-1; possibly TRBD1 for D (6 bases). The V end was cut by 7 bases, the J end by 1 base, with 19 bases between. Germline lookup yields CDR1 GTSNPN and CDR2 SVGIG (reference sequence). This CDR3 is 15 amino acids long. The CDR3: CAFLGTGRGNTEAFF. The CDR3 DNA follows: TGTGCCTTCTTGGGAACAGGGCGCGGGAACACTGAAGCTTTCTTT.

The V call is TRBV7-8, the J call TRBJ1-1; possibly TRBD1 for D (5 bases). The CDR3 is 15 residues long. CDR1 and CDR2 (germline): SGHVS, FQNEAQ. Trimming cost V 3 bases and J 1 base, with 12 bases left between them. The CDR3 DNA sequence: TGTGCCAGCAGCTTTGAGGTTCAGGGGAACACTGAAGCTTTCTTT. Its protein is CASSFEVQGNTEAFF.

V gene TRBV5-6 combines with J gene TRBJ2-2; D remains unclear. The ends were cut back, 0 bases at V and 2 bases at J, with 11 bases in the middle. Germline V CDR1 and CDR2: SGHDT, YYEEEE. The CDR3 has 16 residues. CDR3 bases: TGTGCCAGCAGCTTGGGGCCGAACCGCAACACCGGGGAGCTGTTTTTT. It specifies CASSLGPNRNTGELFF.

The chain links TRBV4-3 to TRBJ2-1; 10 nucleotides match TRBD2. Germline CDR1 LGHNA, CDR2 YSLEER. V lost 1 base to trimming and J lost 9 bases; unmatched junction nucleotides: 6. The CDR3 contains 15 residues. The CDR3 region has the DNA TGCGCCAGCAGCCAAGGGTCTAGCGGGGGAGTTGAGCAGTTCTTC. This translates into CASSQGSSGGVEQFF.

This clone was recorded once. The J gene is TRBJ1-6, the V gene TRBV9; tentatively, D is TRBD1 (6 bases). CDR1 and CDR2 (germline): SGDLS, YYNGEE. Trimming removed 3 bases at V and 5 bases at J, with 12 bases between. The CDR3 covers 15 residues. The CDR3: CASSDRDMNNSPLHF. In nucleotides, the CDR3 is TGTGCCAGCAGCGACCGGGACATGAATAATTCACCCCTCCACTTT.

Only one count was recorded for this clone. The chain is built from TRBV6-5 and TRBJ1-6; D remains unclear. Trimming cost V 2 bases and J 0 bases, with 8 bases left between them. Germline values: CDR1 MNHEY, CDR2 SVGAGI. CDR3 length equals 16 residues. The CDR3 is CASSYERTSYNSPLHF. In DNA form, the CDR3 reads TGTGCCAGCAGTTACGAGAGAACCTCCTATAATTCACCCCTCCACTTT.

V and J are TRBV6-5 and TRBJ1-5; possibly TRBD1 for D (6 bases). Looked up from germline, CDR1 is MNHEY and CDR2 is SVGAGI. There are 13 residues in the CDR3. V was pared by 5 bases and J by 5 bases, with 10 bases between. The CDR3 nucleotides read TGTGCCAGCAGTGTGGCAGGGGATCAGCCCCAGCATTTT. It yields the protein CASSVAGDQPQHF.

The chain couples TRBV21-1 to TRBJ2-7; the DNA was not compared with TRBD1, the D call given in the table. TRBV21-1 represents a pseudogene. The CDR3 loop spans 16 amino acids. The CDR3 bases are TGTGCCAGCAGGCGCAGGACATCACAGGACCCCTACGAGCAGTACGTC. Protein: CASRRRTSQDPYEQYV.

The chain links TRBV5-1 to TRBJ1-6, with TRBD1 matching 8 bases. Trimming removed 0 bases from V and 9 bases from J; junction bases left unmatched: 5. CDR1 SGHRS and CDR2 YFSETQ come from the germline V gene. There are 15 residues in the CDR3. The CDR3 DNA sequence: TGCGCCAGCAGCTTGGTGGTCAGGGGGCTTTCACCCCTCCACTTT. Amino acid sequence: CASSLVVRGLSPLHF.

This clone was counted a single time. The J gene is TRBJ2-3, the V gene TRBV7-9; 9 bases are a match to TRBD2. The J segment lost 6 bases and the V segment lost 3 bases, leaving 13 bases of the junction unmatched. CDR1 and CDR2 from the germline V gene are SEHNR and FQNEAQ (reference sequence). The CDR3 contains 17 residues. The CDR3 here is CASSFPRAGGKWDTQYF. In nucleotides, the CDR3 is TGTGCCAGCAGCTTTCCTAGGGCGGGGGGGAAGTGGGATACGCAGTATTTT.

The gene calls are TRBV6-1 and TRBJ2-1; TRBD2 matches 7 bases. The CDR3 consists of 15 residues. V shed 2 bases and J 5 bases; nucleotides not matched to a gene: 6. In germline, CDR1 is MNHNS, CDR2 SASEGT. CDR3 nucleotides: TGTGCCAGCAGTGAATTTGGCGGGGGACACAATGAGCAGTTCTTC. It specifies CASSEFGGGHNEQFF.

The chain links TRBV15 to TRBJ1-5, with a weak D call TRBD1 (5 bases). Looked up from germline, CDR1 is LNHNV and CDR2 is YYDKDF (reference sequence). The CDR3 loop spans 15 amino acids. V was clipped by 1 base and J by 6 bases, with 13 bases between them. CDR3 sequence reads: CATSRGRGYAQPQHF. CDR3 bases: TGTGCCACCAGCAGAGGGAGGGGCTATGCTCAGCCCCAGCATTTT.

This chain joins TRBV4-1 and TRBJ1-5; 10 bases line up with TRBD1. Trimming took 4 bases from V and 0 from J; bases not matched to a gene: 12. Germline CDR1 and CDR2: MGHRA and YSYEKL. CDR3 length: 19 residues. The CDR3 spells CASSPLGDRGSNSNQPQHF. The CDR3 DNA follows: TGCGCCAGCAGCCCCTTGGGGGACAGGGGCTCTAATAGCAATCAGCCCCAGCATTTT.

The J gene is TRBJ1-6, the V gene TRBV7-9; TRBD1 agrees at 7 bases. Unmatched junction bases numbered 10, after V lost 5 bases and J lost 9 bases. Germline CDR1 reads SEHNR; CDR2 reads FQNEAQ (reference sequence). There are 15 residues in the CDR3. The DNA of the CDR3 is TGTGCCAGCAGCCTGATCCGACAGGGACGTTCACCCCTCCACTTT. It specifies CASSLIRQGRSPLHF.

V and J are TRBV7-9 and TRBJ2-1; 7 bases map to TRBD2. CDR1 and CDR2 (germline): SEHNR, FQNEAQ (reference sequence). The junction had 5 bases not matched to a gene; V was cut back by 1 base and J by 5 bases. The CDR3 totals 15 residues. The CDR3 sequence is CASSLVSGTDNEQFF. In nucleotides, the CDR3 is TGTGCCAGCAGCTTAGTCAGCGGGACTGACAATGAGCAGTTCTTC.

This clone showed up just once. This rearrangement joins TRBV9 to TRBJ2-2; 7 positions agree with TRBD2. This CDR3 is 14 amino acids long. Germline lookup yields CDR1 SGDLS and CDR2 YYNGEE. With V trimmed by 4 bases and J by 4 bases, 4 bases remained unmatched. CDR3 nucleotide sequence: TGTGCCAGCAGCTGGGGGGGTGCCACCGGGGAGCTGTTTTTT. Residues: CASSWGGATGELFF.

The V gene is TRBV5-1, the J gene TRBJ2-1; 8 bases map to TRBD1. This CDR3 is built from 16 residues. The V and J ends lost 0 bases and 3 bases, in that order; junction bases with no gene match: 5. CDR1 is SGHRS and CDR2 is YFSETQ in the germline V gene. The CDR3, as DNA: TGCGCCAGCAGCTTGGTGGCAGGGGGCGTCTACAATGAGCAGTTCTTC. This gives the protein CASSLVAGGVYNEQFF.

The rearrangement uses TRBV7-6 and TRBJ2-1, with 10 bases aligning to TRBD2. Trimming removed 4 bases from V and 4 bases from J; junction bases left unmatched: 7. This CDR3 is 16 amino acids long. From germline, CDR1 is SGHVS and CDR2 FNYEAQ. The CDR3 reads CASSSISGGPYNEQFF. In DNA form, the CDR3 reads TGTGCCAGCAGCTCTATTAGCGGGGGGCCTTACAATGAGCAGTTCTTC.

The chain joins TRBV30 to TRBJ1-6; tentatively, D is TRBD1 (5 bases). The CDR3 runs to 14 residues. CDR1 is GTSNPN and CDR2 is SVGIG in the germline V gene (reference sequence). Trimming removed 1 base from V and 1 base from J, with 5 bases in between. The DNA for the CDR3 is TGTGCCTGGAGTGAGGGGTCCTATAATTCACCCCTCCACTTT. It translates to CAWSEGSYNSPLHF.

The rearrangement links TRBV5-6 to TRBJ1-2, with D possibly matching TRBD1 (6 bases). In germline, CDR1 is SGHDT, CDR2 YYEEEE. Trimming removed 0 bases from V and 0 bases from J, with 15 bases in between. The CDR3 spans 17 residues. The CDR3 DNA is TGTGCCAGCAGCTTGGGGGTGGACAGTGTTGCTAACTATGGCTACACCTTC. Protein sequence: CASSLGVDSVANYGYTF.

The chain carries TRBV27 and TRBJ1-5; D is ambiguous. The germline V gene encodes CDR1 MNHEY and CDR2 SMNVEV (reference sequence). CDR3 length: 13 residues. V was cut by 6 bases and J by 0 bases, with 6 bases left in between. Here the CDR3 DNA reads TGTGCCAGCAGCCCGTATAGCAATCAGCCCCAGCATTTT. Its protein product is CASSPYSNQPQHF.

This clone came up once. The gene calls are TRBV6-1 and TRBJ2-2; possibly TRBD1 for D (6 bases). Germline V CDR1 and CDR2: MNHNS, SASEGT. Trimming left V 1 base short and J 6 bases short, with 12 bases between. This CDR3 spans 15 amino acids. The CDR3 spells CASSEGGLEAGELFF. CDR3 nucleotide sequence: TGTGCCAGCAGTGAAGGGGGGCTTGAGGCCGGGGAGCTGTTTTTT.

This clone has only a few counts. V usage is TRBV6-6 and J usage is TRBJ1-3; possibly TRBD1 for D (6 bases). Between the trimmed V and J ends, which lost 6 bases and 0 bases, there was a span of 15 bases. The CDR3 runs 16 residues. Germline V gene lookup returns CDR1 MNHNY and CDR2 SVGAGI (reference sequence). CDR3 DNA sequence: TGTGCCAGCAGCCCACAGGGTAGAAGCTCTGGAAACACCATATATTTT. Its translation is CASSPQGRSSGNTIYF.